The T cell receptor beta chain described here comes from a study of blood T cell repertoires in COVID-19. Clones were read by immunoSEQ multiplex PCR, and TCRdb kept only the in-frame ones, dropping some. The data show about 310,000 clones, roughly 90% seen once. The V gene lost 5 bases and the J gene lost 5 bases, with 17 bases spanning the gap. Germline CDR1 SGHAT, CDR2 FQNNGV. The CDR3 is 15 amino acids. Assignment of participants to cohorts was predicated upon participant-reported clinical history. The receptor comes from a woman aged 30 to 39 who had recovered from COVID-19. The source material was PBMCs or T cells enriched from blood (not recorded which). The chain joins TRBV11-2 to TRBJ2-3; D is uncertain. The CDR3 region has the DNA TGTGCCAGCAGCCCAACCCCTGGAGTGGAAGATACGCAGTATTTT. Protein: CASSPTPGVEDTQYF.